This T cell receptor (beta chain) is drawn from a study of blood T cell repertoires in COVID-19. Study-wide background: Sites in the United States, Italy and Spain provided acute and convalescent COVID-19 samples.

With 3 bases removed from V and 4 bases from J, the gap between germline ends came to 13 bases. CDR1 is SGHTA, CDR2 FQGNSA, per germline. This CDR3 has 15 residues. Repertoires were generated with immunoSEQ multiplex PCR, while TCRdb's copy carries only in-frame clones and drops some. The sample gives approximately 76,000 clones, about three quarters of which show up once; approximately 40% is in the top ten. Sequences were obtained from peripheral blood. The TCR was taken from a woman aged 70-85 years with acute or convalescent COVID-19. This chain connects TRBV7-2 to TRBJ1-5, with D possibly matching TRBD1 (5 bases). The CDR3 loop is CASSLEGRTNQPQHF. For the CDR3, the DNA is TGTGCCAGCAGCTTGGAGGGACGGACAAATCAGCCCCAGCATTTT.